Presented here are 8 T cell receptor beta chains from one specimen sequenced in a study of blood T cell repertoires in COVID-19. TCRdb's copy holds only in-frame clones and misses some; the assay was immunoSEQ multiplex PCR. The table shows approximately 150,000 clones, with approximately 83% occurring only once. The specimen sequenced was PBMCs or T cells enriched from blood (not recorded which). These receptors all come from an older man who had been exposed to COVID-19.

The chain links TRBV19 to TRBJ1-1; no clear D gene. V shed 3 bases and J shed 1 base, with 6 bases lying between them. The CDR3 runs 13 residues. From germline, CDR1 is LNHDA and CDR2 SQIVND (reference sequence). The CDR3 sequence is CASSMGANTEAFF. The CDR3 DNA reads as TGTGCCAGTAGTATGGGAGCGAACACTGAAGCTTTCTTT.

The CDR3: CASSPGDRSNQPQHF. As DNA, the CDR3 is TGTGCCAGCAGTCCAGGGGACAGGAGCAATCAGCCCCAGCATTTT. The rearrangement links TRBV28 to TRBJ1-5, with 8 bases aligning to TRBD1. J gave up 1 base and V 5 bases, and 4 bases lay outside the gene matches. Germline CDR1 and CDR2: MDHEN and SYDVKM. The CDR3 runs to 15 residues.

This clone occurred a few times. The chain employs TRBV19 and TRBJ2-1; no definite D call. Germline V lookup: CDR1 LNHDA, CDR2 SQIVND (reference sequence). This CDR3 region has 13 residues. The V and J ends lost 2 bases and 5 bases respectively, with 7 bases between them. The CDR3 DNA reads TGTGCCAGTAGTATAATACTAAACAATGAGCAGTTCTTC. This gives the protein CASSIILNNEQFF.

This chain uses TRBV5-1 with TRBJ2-5, with D possibly TRBD2 on 5 matching bases. The CDR3 has 14 amino acids. Germline lookup yields CDR1 SGHRS and CDR2 YFSETQ. The ends were cut back, 0 bases at V and 5 bases at J, with 11 bases in the middle. The CDR3 here is CASSLAGRVETQYF. Written as DNA, the CDR3 is TGCGCCAGCAGCTTGGCGGGGAGAGTCGAGACCCAGTACTTC.

The gene calls are TRBV7-2 and TRBJ2-7, with TRBD2 identical over 13 bases. Trimming removed 1 base from V and 6 bases from J; junction bases left unmatched: 9. Germline CDR1 reads SGHTA; CDR2 reads FQGNSA. The CDR3 runs to 17 residues. CDR3 sequence: CASSLGGLAGVMGEQYF. For the CDR3, the DNA is TGTGCCAGCAGCTTAGGCGGACTAGCGGGAGTAATGGGCGAGCAGTACTTC.

The V and J genes are TRBV5-4 and TRBJ1-3, with D maybe TRBD1 (5 bases). CDR1 is SGHNT and CDR2 is YYREEE in the germline V gene (reference sequence). CDR3 length equals 15 residues. V was clipped by 2 bases and J by 0 bases, with 9 bases between them. The CDR3 is CASSFGDYSGNTIYF. The CDR3 DNA is TGTGCCAGCAGCTTCGGGGACTACTCTGGAAACACCATATATTTT.

This chain connects TRBV7-2 to TRBJ1-4; possible D gene TRBD1, 6 bases. The CDR3 extends over 15 amino acids. Germline CDR1 is SGHTA and CDR2 is FQGNSA. The V end was cut by 5 bases, the J end by 7 bases, with 17 bases between. This CDR3 reads CASSQGKTRSEKLFF. Here the CDR3 DNA reads TGTGCCAGCAGCCAGGGGAAGACCAGGAGTGAAAAACTGTTTTTT.

Only one count was recorded for this clone. This sequence joins TRBV11-3 and TRBJ2-1; no definite D call. This CDR3 comprises 14 residues. V was pared by 1 base and J by 9 bases, with 13 bases between. Germline CDR1 and CDR2: SGHNT and YENEEA. The CDR3 DNA sequence: TGTGCCAGCAGCTTAGGATCCCGACACGGTGAGCAGTTCTTC. This translates into CASSLGSRHGEQFF.